Listed below are T cell receptor beta chains from one sample, sequenced in a study of shared clonotypes between healthy human individuals. Clones were sequenced by immunoSEQ multiplex PCR, and TCRdb holds only the in-frame ones, with some missing. This repertoire shows around 300,000 clones, roughly 84% found once; its top ten account for 15% to 20%. Sample: memory CD8+ T cells sorted from blood. The receptors shown here come from a man younger than 30 in good health. The CDR3 runs from the conserved cysteine through the conserved F or W. The order of the fields is J gene, D gene, clone size, V gene, CDR3 protein, CDR3 DNA. A D gene is named only where the DNA matches it firmly. The size of a clone is reported for some rows only, either as once, few or many, or as a class for expanded clones.

J: TRBJ2-1
D: TRBD2
size: few
V: TRBV10-3
CDR3: CAISETSSGRNEQFF
DNA: TGTGCCATCAGTGAAACCTCTAGCGGGAGGAATGAGCAGTTCTTC

J: TRBJ2-2
D: .
size: .
V: TRBV7-9
CDR3: CASSFQTGELFF
DNA: TGTGCCAGCAGCTTCCAGACCGGGGAGCTGTTTTTT

J: TRBJ1-6
D: .
size: .
V: TRBV5-1
CDR3: CASSHFRDSPLHF
DNA: TGCGCCAGCAGCCACTTTCGGGATTCACCCCTCCACTTT

J: TRBJ1-1
D: .
size: .
V: TRBV10-1
CDR3: CASRDGTEAFF
DNA: TGCGCCAGCAGGGACGGAACTGAAGCTTTCTTT

J: TRBJ2-7
D: .
size: .
V: TRBV30
CDR3: CACRSRLWEFGPYEQYF
DNA: TGTGCCTGTCGCTCTCGTCTTTGGGAGTTCGGCCCCTACGAGCAGTACTTC

J: TRBJ2-3
D: .
size: .
V: TRBV10-3
CDR3: CAISELDSTDTQYF
DNA: TGTGCCATCAGTGAGTTGGACAGCACAGATACGCAGTATTTT

J: TRBJ2-3
D: .
size: .
V: TRBV9
CDR3: CASSVDGRYTDTQYF
DNA: TGTGCCAGCAGCGTCGACGGCCGGTACACAGATACGCAGTATTTT

J: TRBJ2-1
D: .
size: .
V: TRBV10-1
CDR3: CASSPTGTEQFF
DNA: TGCGCCAGCAGTCCCACTGGGACCGAGCAGTTCTTC

J: TRBJ1-2
D: TRBD1
size: .
V: TRBV10-3
CDR3: CAIRGTGLRLVGGGQPAYGYGYTF
DNA: TGTGCCATCAGGGGAACGGGTCTGAGACTGGTTGGCGGGGGACAGCCTGCATATGGCTATGGCTACACCTTC

J: TRBJ2-1
D: .
size: .
V: TRBV29-1
CDR3: CSVEVGLVEQFF
DNA: TGCAGCGTTGAGGTGGGGTTAGTTGAGCAGTTCTTC

J: TRBJ2-7
D: .
size: .
V: TRBV9
CDR3: CASSVGGEDYEQYF
DNA: TGTGCCAGCAGCGTTGGTGGGGAAGACTACGAGCAGTACTTC

J: TRBJ1-2
D: .
size: .
V: TRBV5-1
CDR3: CASSSYLRRYPNYGYTF
DNA: TGCGCCAGCAGCTCTTACCTGAGGAGGTACCCTAACTATGGCTACACCTTC